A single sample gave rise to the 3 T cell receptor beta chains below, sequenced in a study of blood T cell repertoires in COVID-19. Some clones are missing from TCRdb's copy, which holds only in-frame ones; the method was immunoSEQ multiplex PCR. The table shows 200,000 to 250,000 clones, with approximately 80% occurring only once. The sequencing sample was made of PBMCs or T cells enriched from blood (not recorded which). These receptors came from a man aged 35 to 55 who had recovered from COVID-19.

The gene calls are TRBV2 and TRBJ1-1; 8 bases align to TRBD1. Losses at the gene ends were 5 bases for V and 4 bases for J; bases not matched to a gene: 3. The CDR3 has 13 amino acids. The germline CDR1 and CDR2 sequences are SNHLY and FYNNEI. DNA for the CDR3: TGTGCCAGCAGTACAGACAGGGGCACTGAAGCTTTCTTT. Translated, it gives CASSTDRGTEAFF.

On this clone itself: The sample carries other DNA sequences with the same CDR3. For the CDR3, the DNA is TGTGCCAGCAGCCTCTCGGGGGGAGAGACCCAGTACTTC. This sequence encodes CASSLSGGETQYF. The chain uses TRBV7-9 and TRBJ2-5; 7 bases align to TRBD2. Germline trimming cut 5 bases from V and 4 bases from J; bases unmatched to any gene: 4. CDR3 length: 13 amino acids. Germline CDR1 and CDR2: SEHNR and FQNEAQ (reference sequence).

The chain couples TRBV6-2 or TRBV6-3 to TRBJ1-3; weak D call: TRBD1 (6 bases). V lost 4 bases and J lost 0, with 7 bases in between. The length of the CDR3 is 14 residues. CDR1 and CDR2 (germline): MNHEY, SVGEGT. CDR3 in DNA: TGTGCCAGCAGTTGGGGGCACTCTGGAAACACCATATATTTT. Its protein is CASSWGHSGNTIYF.